In its sample, the clone carrying this T cell receptor beta chain was seen once. The data were obtained in a study of blood T cell repertoires in COVID-19. Looking at the study overall: Collection of acute and convalescent COVID-19 samples took place in the United States, Italy and Spain.

The CDR3 runs to 16 residues. V was trimmed by 4 bases and J by 2 bases, leaving 17 bases between them. CDR1 and CDR2 from the germline V gene are SGHKS and YYEKEE (reference sequence). TCRdb's copy holds only in-frame clones and misses some; the assay was immunoSEQ multiplex PCR. The data show 200,000 to 250,000 clones, 88% seen once. Sequenced sample: peripheral blood. V gene TRBV5-5 combines with J gene TRBJ2-3, with D hard to call. This sequence was found in a woman aged 55-69 years with acute or convalescent COVID-19. The CDR3 loop is CASSPTGLGVTDTQYF. In DNA, the CDR3 is TGTGCCAGCAGCCCCACGGGTCTAGGCGTCACAGATACGCAGTATTTT. The whole variable domain, filled in from reference TRBV5-5 and TRBJ2-3, reads DAGVTQSPTHLIKTRGQQVTLRCSPISGHKSVSWYQQVLGQGPQFIFQYYEKEERGRGNFPDRFSARQFPNYSSELNVNALLLGDSALYLCASSPTGLGVTDTQYFGPGTRLTVL.